This entry lists 3 T cell receptor beta chains sequenced from one sample in a study of blood T cell repertoires in COVID-19. The assay was immunoSEQ multiplex PCR, and TCRdb's table has in-frame clones only and misses some. The sample has fewer than 300,000 clones, roughly 85% seen once. Sequences were obtained from PBMCs or T cells enriched from blood (not recorded which). The receptors here all came from a man aged 40-55 years who had been exposed to COVID-19.

J is TRBJ2-2 and V is TRBV11-2; TRBD2 might be the D (6 bases). The CDR3 is made up of 15 amino acids. The V gene's germline CDR1 is SGHAT and CDR2 FQNNGV. Trimming removed 5 bases at V and 5 bases at J, with 15 bases between. The CDR3: CASSPSWAGTGELFF. The CDR3 bases are TGTGCCAGCAGCCCATCCTGGGCGGGGACCGGGGAGCTGTTTTTT.

The chain is built from TRBV5-1 and TRBJ2-1; 9 bases map to TRBD2. Germline assignment: CDR1 SGHRS and CDR2 YFSETQ. V was clipped by 6 bases and J by 7 bases; unmatched bases: 11. This CDR3 is 15 amino acids long. The DNA of the CDR3 is TGCGCCAGCACCCCGGACGGGCTAGCGGGAAATGAGCAGTTCTTC. It yields the protein CASTPDGLAGNEQFF.

V gene TRBV7-9 combines with J gene TRBJ1-6, with TRBD1 matching 7 bases. V shed 1 base, J shed 8 bases, and the junction held 11 bases outside the gene matches. This CDR3 region has 17 residues. Germline V gives CDR1 SEHNR, CDR2 FQNEAQ (reference sequence). The DNA of the CDR3 is TGTGCCAGCAGCTTAGATTGGGGGACAGCTACTGATTCACCCCTCCACTTT. This sequence encodes CASSLDWGTATDSPLHF.